This T cell receptor beta chain was identified during a study of CD8 T cells in ankylosing spondylitis. Study-level findings and limits: What seemed typical of ankylosing spondylitis blood was a TCR beta motif built from 8 or 9 highly homologous variants. The authors found the disease-linked clones to be CD8+ and relatively rare in peripheral blood. Both synovial fluid and blood in reactive arthritis had previously been reported to carry some motif variants.

This clonotype was seen a handful of times. What it recognizes is unknown. For TCR beta, libraries came from quantitative 5'-RACE with molecular barcodes. TCRdb used MiXCR to reprocess the 5' RACE reads, holding one entry per CDR3 protein. In the table there are approximately 540,000 distinct CDR3 sequences, roughly 13% of which are singletons. This CDR3 has 14 amino acids. Germline V gives CDR1 SGHRS, CDR2 YFSETQ. J lost 9 bases, V lost 0 bases, and 3 bases had no gene match. The material sequenced was blood, either unsorted or a sorted T cell fraction (not recorded which). The chain combines TRBV5-1 with TRBJ2-2, with 9 nucleotides matching TRBD2. The TCR was taken from a male donor with ankylosing spondylitis. CDR3: CASSLDSGSWELFF. The DNA for the CDR3 is TGCGCCAGCAGCTTGGATAGCGGGAGCTGGGAGCTGTTTTTT.